The T cell receptor beta chain under discussion was sequenced for a study of cytomegalovirus exposure and HLA in healthy donors. The study's findings and limits: Most subjects' HLA-A and HLA-B alleles were reportedly predicted from TCR beta sequences.

The CDR3 is made up of 15 amino acids. Germline CDR1 reads MNHEY; CDR2 reads SMNVEV (reference sequence). V was clipped by 6 bases and J by 5 bases, with 19 bases between them. Use of 60 Vbeta and 13 Jbeta primers characterized the PCR. The authors' processing: About 12 million of some 80 million unique TCR beta chains were shared, per a later count. Produced via immunoSEQ multiplex PCR; TCRdb's table is partial and in-frame only. For V, J and clone size, that table is used; D and trimming come from the DNA. The table lists 140,000 to 150,000 clones, approximately 80% of them singletons. This clone was detected a few times. Its antigen is still unknown.

The sequence was obtained from a female donor in good health and CMV-seronegative. The V and J genes are TRBV27 and TRBJ1-1, with TRBD1 as a possible D gene (6 bases). Sequenced sample: PBMCs. CDR3 nucleotides: TGTGCCAGCAGCAACCGCCAGGCAGGGGAGACTGAAGCTTTCTTT. Translated, it gives CASSNRQAGETEAFF.